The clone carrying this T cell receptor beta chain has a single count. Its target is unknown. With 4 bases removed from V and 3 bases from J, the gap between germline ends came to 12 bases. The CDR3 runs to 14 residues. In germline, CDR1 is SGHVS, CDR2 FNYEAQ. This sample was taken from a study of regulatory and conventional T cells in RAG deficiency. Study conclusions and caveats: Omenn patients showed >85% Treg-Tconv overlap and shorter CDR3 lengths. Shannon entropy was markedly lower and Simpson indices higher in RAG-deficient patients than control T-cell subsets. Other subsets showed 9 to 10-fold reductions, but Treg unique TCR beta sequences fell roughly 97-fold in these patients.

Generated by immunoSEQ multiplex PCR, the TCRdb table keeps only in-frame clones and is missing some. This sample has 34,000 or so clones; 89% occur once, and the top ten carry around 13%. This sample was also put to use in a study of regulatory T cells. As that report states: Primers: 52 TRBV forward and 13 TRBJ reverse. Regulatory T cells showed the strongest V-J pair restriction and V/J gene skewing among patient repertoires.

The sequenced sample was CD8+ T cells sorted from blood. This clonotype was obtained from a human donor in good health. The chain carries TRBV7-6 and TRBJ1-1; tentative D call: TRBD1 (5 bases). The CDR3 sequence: CASSSGTADTEAFF. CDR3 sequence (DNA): TGTGCCAGCAGCTCGGGGACCGCTGACACTGAAGCTTTCTTT.